A single sample gave rise to the 19 T cell receptor beta chains below, sequenced in a study of vaccination effects on CD4 cells after COVID-19. The table came from immunoSEQ multiplex PCR; TCRdb's copy has only in-frame clones and leaves some out. The sample includes nearly 30,000 clones, roughly 80% of them seen just once. Expansion with viral peptide pools was applied to antigen-specific CD4+ T cells by the ViraFEST assay prior to sequencing. At the end of about ten days of culture, CD4+ T cells were isolated. The participants, recipients of two vaccine doses, got either BNT162b2 or mRNA-1273. Which antigens these TCRs recognize remains unknown. This specimen was CD4+ T cells from PBMCs cultured with HCoV-229E spike peptides, taken after COVID-19 vaccination. These receptors came from a human donor who received a COVID-19 vaccine.

CDR3 sequence reads: CASSQVSSVNYEQYF. As DNA, the CDR3 is TGTGCCAGCAGCCAAGTATCTAGCGTAAACTACGAGCAGTACTTC. This sequence joins TRBV4-2 and TRBJ2-7; TRBD2 is a possible D gene (6 bases). Trimming cost V 1 base and J 3 bases, with 13 bases left between them. Germline V gene lookup returns CDR1 LGHNA and CDR2 YNFKEQ. The CDR3 covers 15 residues.

This clone was recorded a few times. The chain uses TRBV3-1 (or the pseudogene TRBV3-2) and TRBJ1-6; D is ambiguous. V lost 2 bases and J lost 9, with 8 bases in between. Germline-derived CDR1 and CDR2 are LGHDT and YNNKEL (reference sequence). The length of the CDR3 is 13 residues. Here the CDR3 reads CASSQPVGSPLHF. The CDR3 DNA reads TGTGCCAGCAGCCAACCGGTGGGTTCACCCCTCCACTTT.

The rearrangement links TRBV7-9 to TRBJ1-5; D call uncertain. The CDR3 has 14 amino acids. Trimming took 2 bases from V and 3 from J, leaving 8 bases between them. Germline V CDR1 and CDR2: SEHNR, FQNEAQ (reference sequence). CDR3 DNA: TGTGCCAGCAGCTTATCCATTTACAATCAGCCCCAGCATTTT. Protein sequence: CASSLSIYNQPQHF.

V and J are TRBV29-1 and TRBJ1-2; TRBD1 matches at 10 bases. The V and J ends lost 7 bases and 9 bases, in that order; junction bases with no gene match: 14. CDR3 length equals 14 residues. Germline V gives CDR1 SQVTM, CDR2 ANQGSEA. CDR3 sequence reads: CSALKPGTGERYTF. As DNA, the CDR3 is TGCAGCGCCCTAAAGCCAGGGACAGGGGAGCGCTACACCTTC.

This clone was detected only once. The chain employs TRBV6-5 and TRBJ2-5; 8 positions agree with TRBD2. V shed 9 bases, J shed 2 bases, and the junction held 5 bases outside the gene matches. Looked up from germline, CDR1 is MNHEY and CDR2 is SVGAGI. The CDR3 loop spans 13 amino acids. This chain's CDR3 is CASSGTQQETQYF. The CDR3, as DNA: TGTGCCAGTAGCGGGACACAACAAGAGACCCAGTACTTC.

There are a few counts of this clone. The J gene is TRBJ1-4, the V gene TRBV6-1; D is ambiguous. Germline V gene data show CDR1 as MNHNS and CDR2 as SASEGT. The V gene lost 3 bases and the J gene lost 8 bases, with 16 bases spanning the gap. This CDR3 region has 15 residues. The CDR3 DNA follows: TGTGCCAGCAGTGATGGACCCGTGCGCTGGGAAAAACTGTTTTTT. Translating it yields CASSDGPVRWEKLFF.

The chain couples TRBV6-5 to TRBJ2-2; 12 nucleotides match TRBD2. This CDR3 contains 16 residues. Germline V gene data show CDR1 as MNHEY and CDR2 as SVGAGI. V dropped 0 bases and J dropped 4; count of bases not matched to a gene: 0. CDR3 bases: TGTGCCAGCAGTTACTCGACTAGCGGGAGCACCGGGGAGCTGTTTTTT. It yields the protein CASSYSTSGSTGELFF.

CDR3: CASSYREYEQYF. The DNA for the CDR3 is TGTGCCAGCAGTTACAGAGAATACGAGCAGTACTTC. This chain uses TRBV6-2 or TRBV6-3 with TRBJ2-7; the D is unclear. The CDR3 totals 12 residues. V was clipped by 2 bases and J by 4 bases, with 6 bases between them. Germline-derived CDR1 and CDR2 are MNHEY and SVGEGT.

The V call is TRBV12-3 or TRBV12-4, the J call TRBJ2-5, with D perhaps TRBD2 (6 bases). The CDR3 is 13 residues long. V was trimmed by 3 bases and J by 5 bases, leaving 10 bases between them. In nucleotides, the CDR3 is TGTGCCAGCAGTTTTAATGGGGGGGAGACCCAGTACTTC. Encoded protein: CASSFNGGETQYF.

This clone was seen only once. The genes are TRBV5-6 and TRBJ1-1, with D uncertain. V gave up 0 bases and J gave up 0 bases, with 6 bases separating them. This CDR3 comprises 14 residues. From germline, CDR1 is SGHDT and CDR2 YYEEEE. The CDR3 nucleotides read TGTGCCAGCAGCTTGGTTTCCATGAACACTGAAGCTTTCTTT. Residues: CASSLVSMNTEAFF.

This clone showed up just a few times. The chain is built from TRBV7-9 and TRBJ2-1; TRBD2 matches at 11 bases. This CDR3 region has 16 residues. Looked up from germline, CDR1 is SEHNR and CDR2 is FQNEAQ (reference sequence). Germline trimming cut 6 bases from V and 3 bases from J; bases unmatched to any gene: 7. CDR3 nucleotides: TGTGCCAGCAGTCCTACTAGCGGGAGTGACTACAATGAGCAGTTCTTC. Protein product: CASSPTSGSDYNEQFF.

This clone has more than one count but fewer than ten. The genes are TRBV5-8 and TRBJ1-5; 7 nucleotides align to TRBD1. There are 14 residues in the CDR3. Germline V gene lookup returns CDR1 SGHTS and CDR2 YDEGEE. V shed 6 bases, J shed 7 bases, and the junction held 10 bases outside the gene matches. CDR3 nucleotide sequence: TGTGCCAGCACGAGATTACAGGGGTTACAGCCCCAGCATTTT. Translation: CASTRLQGLQPQHF.

The CDR3 region is CASRRNGGAYNEQFF. The CDR3 nucleotides are TGTGCCAGCAGGAGAAACGGGGGGGCATACAATGAGCAGTTCTTC. The chain combines TRBV13 with TRBJ2-1, with 8 bases aligning to TRBD2. Looked up from germline, CDR1 is PRHDT and CDR2 is FYEKMQ (reference sequence). CDR3 length equals 15 residues. Germline trimming cut 6 bases from V and 4 bases from J; bases unmatched to any gene: 8.

The chain employs TRBV3-1 (or the pseudogene TRBV3-2) and TRBJ2-2; 9 bases align to TRBD1. V lost 1 base to trimming and J lost 5 bases; unmatched junction nucleotides: 2. This CDR3 is 15 amino acids long. Germline V lookup: CDR1 LGHDT, CDR2 YNNKEL (reference sequence). CDR3 coding DNA: TGTGCCAGCAGCCAAGGGGACAGGGTGACCGGGGAGCTGTTTTTT. Translation: CASSQGDRVTGELFF.

The chain has TRBV5-6 and TRBJ2-1; D is perhaps TRBD1 or TRBD2 (6 bases each). The CDR3 totals 15 residues. V was shortened by 5 bases and J by 3 bases, with 15 bases between the two germline ends. CDR1 and CDR2 from the germline V gene are SGHDT and YYEEEE. CDR3 nucleotide sequence: TGTGCCAGCAGGCTCAGGGGAGGTAACTACAATGAGCAGTTCTTC. Translating gives CASRLRGGNYNEQFF.

The chain couples TRBV14 to TRBJ1-3; D might be TRBD1 (5 bases). The ends were cut back, 3 bases at V and 0 bases at J, with 6 bases in the middle. Germline lookup yields CDR1 SGHDN and CDR2 FVKESK. The CDR3 has 14 amino acids. CDR3 amino acids: CASSHGTSGNTIYF. Here the CDR3 DNA reads TGTGCCAGCAGCCACGGGACCTCTGGAAACACCATATATTTT.

J is TRBJ1-6 and V is TRBV10-3; 8 bases are a match to TRBD1. The CDR3 is 15 amino acids. CDR1 is ENHRY, CDR2 SYGVKD, per germline. After removal of 0 bases from V and 8 bases from J, the junction contained 3 bases not matched to a gene. The CDR3 region is CAISESGQEDSPLHF. CDR3 sequence (DNA): TGTGCCATCAGTGAGTCGGGACAGGAGGATTCACCCCTCCACTTT.

The sample holds a few counts of this clone. The chain recombines TRBV5-4 with TRBJ2-1, with D possibly matching TRBD2 (6 bases). V was clipped by 6 bases and J by 0 bases, with 22 bases between them. The CDR3 covers 18 residues. CDR1 SGHNT and CDR2 YYREEE come from the germline V gene (reference sequence). The CDR3 here is CASTLRGERVDSYNEQFF. In nucleotides, the CDR3 is TGTGCCAGCACCCTCCGGGGAGAGCGGGTGGACTCCTACAATGAGCAGTTCTTC. Full variable domain (remainder filled in from reference TRBV5-4 and TRBJ2-1): ETGVTQSPTHLIKTRGQQVTLRCSSQSGHNTVSWYQQALGQGPQFIFQYYREEENGRGNFPPRFSGLQFPNYSSELNVNALELDDSALYLCASTLRGERVDSYNEQFFGPGTRLTVL.

The chain is built from TRBV5-1 and TRBJ2-1; TRBD2 matches at 7 bases. This CDR3 contains 14 residues. The ends lost 5 bases at V and 2 bases at J; junction bases unmatched: 4. Germline V CDR1 and CDR2: SGHRS, YFSETQ. CDR3 sequence (DNA): TGCGCCAGCAGTCTAGCGGATGCCTACAATGAGCAGTTCTTC. It specifies CASSLADAYNEQFF.